This T cell receptor beta chain was identified in a study of Graves' ophthalmopathy and Graves' hyperthyroidism. The sequenced template was RNA, covering the TCR beta CDR3 region. First-round RT-PCR used HTBI primers; second-round multiplex PCR followed. TCRdb redid the calling of the multiplex PCR reads with MiXCR, one entry per CDR3 protein. The sample includes approximately 330,000 distinct CDR3 sequences, 15% to 20% of them seen just once. This clonotype was counted ten times or more. CAS ≥3, NOSPECS ≥4, moderate-to-severe activity and duration under 3 months marked donors with ophthalmopathy. V was trimmed by 2 bases and J by 5 bases, leaving 16 bases between them. From germline, CDR1 is MNHEY and CDR2 SVGAGI. There are 15 residues in the CDR3.

V is TRBV6-5 and J is TRBJ2-7; a possible D gene is TRBD2 (5 bases). The sample taken for sequencing was peripheral blood. The sequence derives from an adult man with Graves' ophthalmopathy. CDR3 region: CASSYQDPGGHEQYF. Written as DNA, the CDR3 is TGTGCCAGCAGTTACCAGGACCCAGGAGGTCACGAGCAGTACTTC.